These 10 T cell receptor beta chains came from one sample sequenced in a study of shared clonotypes between healthy human individuals. TCRdb keeps only in-frame clones here, not all; method: immunoSEQ multiplex PCR. The sample lists 1,400,000 or so clones, approximately 98.5% occurring once. The specimen was naive CD4+ T cells sorted from blood. Documented subset: CD45RA+ positively selected. These receptor sequences come from a man younger than 40 in good health.

V usage is TRBV28 and J usage is TRBJ2-7; possibly TRBD2 for D (6 bases). The germline V and J ends were trimmed by 10 bases and 4 bases, with 20 bases remaining between them. This CDR3 is 14 amino acids long. The germline V gene encodes CDR1 MDHEN and CDR2 SYDVKM. CDR3 protein: CATTPPGLFYEQYF. The CDR3 DNA follows: TGTGCCACCACTCCTCCGGGACTCTTTTACGAGCAGTACTTC.

V gene TRBV7-5 combines with J gene TRBJ2-1. TRBV7-5 is termed a pseudogene. The CDR3 is 11 amino acids. In DNA, the CDR3 is TGTGTCAGAAGAGTATATTGGGAGCAGTTCTTC. It codes for CVRRVYWEQFF.

The rearrangement joins TRBV10-3 to TRBJ2-4, with a tentative D call TRBD2 (5 bases). The CDR3 is made up of 15 amino acids. CDR1 and CDR2 from the germline V gene are ENHRY and SYGVKD. V gave up 3 bases and J gave up 10 bases, with 19 bases separating them. The DNA for the CDR3 is TGTGCCATCAGTGATGACCCACTCGGGTCGGGAATTCAGTACTTC. It encodes CAISDDPLGSGIQYF.

The chain couples TRBV5-1 to TRBJ2-2; 7 positions match TRBD2. The CDR3 has 14 residues. Germline loops: CDR1 SGHRS, CDR2 YFSETQ. J lost 6 bases, V lost 0 bases, and 2 bases had no gene match. This CDR3 is CASSLVAGAGELFF. CDR3 in DNA: TGCGCCAGCAGCTTGGTAGCGGGTGCCGGGGAGCTGTTTTTT.

V is TRBV6-5 and J is TRBJ1-2, with D possibly being TRBD1 (5 bases). Deletions cut 10 bases from V and 2 bases from J, with 11 bases between. This CDR3 has 12 residues. Germline V gene sequence: CDR1 MNHEY, CDR2 SVGAGI. Here the CDR3 reads CATSDRNYGYTF. Written as DNA, the CDR3 is TGTGCCACCTCTGACAGAAACTATGGCTACACCTTC.

This chain uses TRBV10-3 with TRBJ2-7, with 8 bases matching TRBD1. Unmatched junction bases numbered 5, after V lost 9 bases and J lost 1 base. Looked up from germline, CDR1 is ENHRY and CDR2 is SYGVKD. The CDR3 has 13 residues. This CDR3 is CAMQGAGSYEQYF. DNA for the CDR3: TGTGCCATGCAGGGGGCTGGGTCCTACGAGCAGTACTTC.

The chain carries TRBV5-5 and TRBJ2-7; weak D call: TRBD1 (6 bases). This CDR3 spans 13 amino acids. Between the trimmed V and J ends, which lost 6 bases and 0 bases, there was a span of 10 bases. In germline, CDR1 is SGHKS, CDR2 YYEKEE (reference sequence). In DNA form, the CDR3 reads TGTGCCAGCAACCCCAGGGGCTCCTACGAGCAGTACTTC. It yields the protein CASNPRGSYEQYF. The complete variable domain, with remaining parts taken from reference TRBV5-5 and TRBJ2-7, reads DAGVTQSPTHLIKTRGQQVTLRCSPISGHKSVSWYQQVLGQGPQFIFQYYEKEERGRGNFPDRFSARQFPNYSSELNVNALLLGDSALYLCASNPRGSYEQYFGPGTRLTVT.

V usage is TRBV2 and J usage is TRBJ2-7, with 9 bases fitting TRBD2. The CDR3 has 13 amino acids. V lost 4 bases and J lost 2; bases outside the gene matches: 0. Germline loops: CDR1 SNHLY, CDR2 FYNNEI. The CDR3 bases are TGTGCCAGCAGTGGACTAGCGGCCTACGAGCAGTACTTC. It is translated as CASSGLAAYEQYF. Together with reference TRBV2 and TRBJ2-7, the CDR3 gives the full variable domain: EPEVTQTPSHQVTQMGQEVILRCVPISNHLYFYWYRQILGQKVEFLVSFYNNEISEKSEIFDDQFSVERPDGSNFTLKIRSTKLEDSAMYFCASSGLAAYEQYFGPGTRLTVT.

On this clone itself: This CDR3 is also generated by other DNA sequences in the sample. CDR3 coding DNA: TGTGCCAGCAGTTTATTCGGGGGGTACGAGCAGTACTTC. Encoded protein: CASSLFGGYEQYF. This chain connects TRBV28 to TRBJ2-7, with TRBD2 matching 7 bases. V shed 1 base, J shed 4 bases, and the junction held 1 base outside the gene matches. CDR3 size: 13 residues. Germline V lookup: CDR1 MDHEN, CDR2 SYDVKM.

The V and J genes are TRBV7-9 and TRBJ2-1; D is perhaps TRBD1 (5 bases). The germline CDR1 and CDR2 sequences are SEHNR and FQNEAQ (reference sequence). The CDR3 is 15 amino acids. Trimming pared 6 bases from V and 8 bases from J, leaving 20 bases between. The CDR3 spells CASSFLSSGADEQFF. As DNA, the CDR3 is TGTGCCAGCAGTTTTTTATCGTCTGGGGCGGATGAGCAGTTCTTC.